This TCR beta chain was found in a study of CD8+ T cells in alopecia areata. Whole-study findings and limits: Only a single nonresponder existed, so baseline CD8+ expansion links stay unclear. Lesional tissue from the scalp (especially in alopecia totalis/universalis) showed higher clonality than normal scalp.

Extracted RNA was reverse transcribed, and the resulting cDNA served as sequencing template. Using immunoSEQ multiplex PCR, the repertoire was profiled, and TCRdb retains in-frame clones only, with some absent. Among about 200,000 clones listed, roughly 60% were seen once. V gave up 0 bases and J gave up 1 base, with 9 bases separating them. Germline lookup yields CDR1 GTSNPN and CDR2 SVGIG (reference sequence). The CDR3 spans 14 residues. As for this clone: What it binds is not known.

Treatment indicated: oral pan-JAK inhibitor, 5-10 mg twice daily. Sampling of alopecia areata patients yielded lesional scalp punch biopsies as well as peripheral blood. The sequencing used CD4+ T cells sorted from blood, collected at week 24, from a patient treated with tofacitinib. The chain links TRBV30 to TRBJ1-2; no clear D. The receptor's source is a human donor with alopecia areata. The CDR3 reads CAWSVQGLNYGYTF. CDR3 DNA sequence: TGTGCCTGGAGTGTACAAGGGCTTAACTATGGCTACACCTTC. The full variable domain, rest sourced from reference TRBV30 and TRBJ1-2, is SQTIHQWPATLVQPVGSPLSLECTVEGTSNPNLYWYRQAAGRGLQLLFYSVGIGQISSEVPQNLSASRPQDRQFILSSKKLLLSDSGFYLCAWSVQGLNYGYTFGSGTRLTVV.